This T cell receptor beta chain was found in a study of blood T cell repertoires in COVID-19. Study in general: The cDNA or gDNA used as material had been derived from T cells, B-cell-depleted T cells, or PBMCs.

This CDR3 is built from 15 residues. Germline V gene data show CDR1 as LNHDA and CDR2 as SQIVND (reference sequence). V was pared by 6 bases and J by 4 bases, with 10 bases of the junction left unmatched. Original methodology: From reference gene primer amplification, estimates of nucleated cell counts were derived. Produced via immunoSEQ multiplex PCR; TCRdb's table is partial and in-frame only. That table is the source of V, J and clone size, and D and trimming were worked out from the DNA. Here the sample spans 53,000 or so clones, roughly nine tenths being singletons. The receptor comes from a human donor in a cohort sampled during active COVID-19. V and J are TRBV19 and TRBJ1-1; TRBD1 agrees at 8 bases. Sequencing was done on a sample of peripheral blood. As DNA, the CDR3 is TGTGCCAGTAGACCTCGACAGGGGACTCTCACTGAAGCTTTCTTT. This codes for CASRPRQGTLTEAFF.